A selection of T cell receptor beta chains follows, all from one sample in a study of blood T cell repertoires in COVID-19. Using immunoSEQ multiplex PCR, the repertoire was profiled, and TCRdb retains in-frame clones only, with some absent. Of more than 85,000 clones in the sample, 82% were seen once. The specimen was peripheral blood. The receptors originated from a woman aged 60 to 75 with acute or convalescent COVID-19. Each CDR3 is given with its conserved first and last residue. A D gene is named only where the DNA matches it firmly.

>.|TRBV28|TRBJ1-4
CASSLATHPHEKLFF
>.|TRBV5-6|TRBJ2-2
CASSLVSGRTGELFF
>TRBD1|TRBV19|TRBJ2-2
CASSMGQGSGELFF
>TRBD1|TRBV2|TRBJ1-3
CASSEFLSGGRNTIYF
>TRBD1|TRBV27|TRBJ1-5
CASSPDRDQPQHF
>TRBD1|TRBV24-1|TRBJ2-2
CATSEIGTGLNTGELFF
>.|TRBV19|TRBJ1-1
CASNMGRGEAFF
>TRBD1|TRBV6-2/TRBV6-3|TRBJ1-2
CASSYSDRGYGYTF
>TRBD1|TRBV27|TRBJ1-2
CATWDRGNYGYTF
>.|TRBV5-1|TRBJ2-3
CASSVQEITDTQYF
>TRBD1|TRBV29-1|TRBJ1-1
CSVRKDRQGGTEAFF
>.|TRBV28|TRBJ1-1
CASSPLRGSMNTEAFF
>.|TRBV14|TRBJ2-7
CASSQVTYEQYF
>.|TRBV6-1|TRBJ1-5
CASSEAGWQPQHF
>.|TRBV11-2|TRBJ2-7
CASSLADEQYF
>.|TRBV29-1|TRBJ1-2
CSVEATGFNYGYTF
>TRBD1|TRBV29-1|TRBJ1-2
CSVESRQGVGYGYTF
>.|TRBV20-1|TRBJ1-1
CSASANSRNEAFF
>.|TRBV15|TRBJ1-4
CATSRDWPGGKLFF
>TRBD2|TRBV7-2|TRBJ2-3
CASSPRGRADTQYF
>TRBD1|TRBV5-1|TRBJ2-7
CASSRDRIYEQYF
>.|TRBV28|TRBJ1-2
CASSLFDTAKANYGYTF
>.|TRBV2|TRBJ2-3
CASSERRGVTDTQYF
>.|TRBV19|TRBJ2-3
CASRNRASDTQYF
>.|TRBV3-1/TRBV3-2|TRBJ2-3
CASSPTLGEPTDTQYF
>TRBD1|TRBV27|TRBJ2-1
CASKRQGDNEQFF
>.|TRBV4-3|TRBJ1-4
CASSQDLRVGGEKLFF
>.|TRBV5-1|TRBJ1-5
CASSLGLGGNQPQHF
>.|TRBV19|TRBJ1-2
CATERGGKDGYTF
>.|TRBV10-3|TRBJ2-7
CAISWTGSGEQYF
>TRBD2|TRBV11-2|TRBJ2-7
CASSSRLAGGSYEQYF
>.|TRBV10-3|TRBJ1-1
CAISGTANTEAFF
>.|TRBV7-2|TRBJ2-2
CASSLGAEAGFGNTGELFF
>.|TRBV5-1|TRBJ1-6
CASKSGLDRRNSPLHF
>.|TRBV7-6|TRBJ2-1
CASSLMEVGANEQFF
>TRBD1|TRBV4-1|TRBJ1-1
CASSLGQGLNTEAFF
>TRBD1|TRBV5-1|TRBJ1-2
CASSFGTEYGYTF
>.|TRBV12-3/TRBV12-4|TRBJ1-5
CASSLARPEAQHF
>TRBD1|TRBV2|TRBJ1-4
CASRAGQAEKLFF
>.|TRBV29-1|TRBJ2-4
CSARGPDGIQYF
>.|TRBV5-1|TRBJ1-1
CASSFGGGGTEAFF
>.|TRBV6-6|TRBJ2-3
CASSYPGLLDTQYF
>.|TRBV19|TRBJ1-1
CASSTETVGNTEAFF
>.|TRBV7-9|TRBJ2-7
CASSLQGAYEQYF
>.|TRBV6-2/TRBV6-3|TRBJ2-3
CASSSSRALGTDTQYF
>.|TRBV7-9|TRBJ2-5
CASSPRRRVEETQYF
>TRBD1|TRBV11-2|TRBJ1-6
CASSSLRDRASPLHF
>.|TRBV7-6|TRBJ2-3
CASSLAGGGITDTQYF
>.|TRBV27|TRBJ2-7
CASSPHGGNNEQYF
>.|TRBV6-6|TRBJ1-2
CASRLSAREIYGYTF
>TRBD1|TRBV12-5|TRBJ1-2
CASGGGTGPAYGYTF
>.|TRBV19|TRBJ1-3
CATFDQGTSGNTIYF
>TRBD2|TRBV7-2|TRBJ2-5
CASSSGLAEPQYF
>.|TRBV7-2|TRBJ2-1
CASSEPGHSYNEQFF